This passage covers 17 T cell receptor beta chains from one sample sequenced in a study of identical twins. Via MiXCR, TCRdb re-called the 5' RACE reads, giving one row per CDR3 protein. The top ten hold about 3% of the sample, which has some 440,000 distinct CDR3 sequences, more than 20% seen once. This sample also appeared in a second study, on T cells expressing NK-cell markers.

Sequencing input: CD4+ T cells sorted from blood. These receptors were obtained from a young woman in good health.

The sample holds a few counts of this clonotype. V gene TRBV29-1 combines with J gene TRBJ2-5, with D possibly being TRBD1 (6 bases). V lost 4 bases and J 3 bases, leaving 12 bases between the germline ends. This CDR3 has 13 amino acids. Germline CDR1 SQVTM, CDR2 ANQGSEA. In DNA, the CDR3 is TGCAGCGTTGCCAGGGGCAATAAAGAGACCCAGTACTTC. Its protein product is CSVARGNKETQYF.

A few counts support this clonotype. The rearrangement links TRBV11-2 to TRBJ2-1, with 9 bases matching TRBD2. The CDR3 has 16 residues. The germline V gene has CDR1 SGHAT and CDR2 FQNNGV. J was trimmed by 12 bases and V by 2 bases; bases with no gene match: 14. CDR3 loop: CASSLFLLAGRWTQFF. The CDR3 coding sequence is TGTGCCAGCAGCTTATTTCTCCTAGCGGGGCGATGGACGCAGTTCTTC.

The table lists this clonotype with a few counts. J is TRBJ1-5 and V is TRBV10-3, with D tentatively TRBD1 (5 bases). Germline V gene data show CDR1 as ENHRY and CDR2 as SYGVKD. The germline V and J ends were trimmed by 2 bases and 7 bases, with 9 bases remaining between them. The CDR3 runs to 13 residues. The DNA for the CDR3 is TGTGCCATCAGTGAGGAAAGGGACCAGCCCCAGCATTTT. This sequence encodes CAISEERDQPQHF.

This clonotype was recorded a few times. The chain is built from TRBV24-1 and TRBJ2-2; 12 bases map to TRBD1. V dropped 3 bases and J dropped 7; count of bases not matched to a gene: 8. CDR1 is KGHDR, CDR2 SFDVKD, per germline. CDR3 length equals 17 residues. In nucleotides, the CDR3 is TGTGCCACCAGTGATCCGCGGGGACAGGGGGCTAACGGGGAGCTGTTTTTT. This encodes CATSDPRGQGANGELFF.

This rearrangement joins TRBV7-8 to TRBJ2-2; possible D gene TRBD1, 6 bases. Germline V gives CDR1 SGHVS, CDR2 FQNEAQ. The V end was cut by 5 bases, the J end by 5 bases, with 18 bases between. The CDR3 length is 16 residues. DNA for the CDR3: TGTGCCAGCAGCATGCGGCAGGGGCTTGATACCGGGGAGCTGTTTTTT. This translates into CASSMRQGLDTGELFF. The full variable domain, with the rest looked up from reference TRBV7-8 and TRBJ2-2, is GAGVSQSPRYKVAKRGQDVALRCDPISGHVSLFWYQQALGQGPEFLTYFQNEAQLDKSGLPSDRFFAERPEGSVSTLKIQRTQQEDSAVYLCASSMRQGLDTGELFFGEGSRLTVL.

This clonotype showed up just a few times. This chain connects TRBV7-2 to TRBJ1-3, with D possibly being TRBD1 (6 bases). CDR3 length equals 14 residues. Trimming pared 8 bases from V and 3 bases from J, leaving 14 bases between. Germline V CDR1 and CDR2: SGHTA, FQGNSA. The CDR3 coding sequence is TGTGCCAGCGGAACAGGGAGCGGTGGAAACACCATATATTTT. Amino acid sequence: CASGTGSGGNTIYF.

This clonotype was seen a few times. The rearrangement joins TRBV6-1 to TRBJ1-4; D is ambiguous. The V gene's germline CDR1 is MNHNS and CDR2 SASEGT. V lost 6 bases, J lost 4 bases, and 9 bases lay in between. The CDR3 extends over 13 amino acids. CDR3 nucleotides: TGTGCCAGCAGACCTGGGGTTAATGAAAAACTGTTTTTT. This sequence encodes CASRPGVNEKLFF.

The J gene is TRBJ1-2, the V gene TRBV3-1; tentatively, D is TRBD1 (6 bases). Per germline, CDR1 LGHDT and CDR2 YNNKEL (reference sequence). CDR3 size: 14 residues. The ends were cut back, 5 bases at V and 4 bases at J, with 14 bases in the middle. The CDR3 coding sequence is TGTGCCAGCAGCGCGGGGACAAACACCTATGGCTACACCTTC. Protein product: CASSAGTNTYGYTF.

This clonotype occurred a few times. The rearrangement links TRBV5-1 to TRBJ2-5, with D maybe TRBD2 (6 bases). Germline loops: CDR1 SGHRS, CDR2 YFSETQ. V lost 4 bases and J lost 5, with 15 bases in between. This CDR3 is 14 amino acids long. CDR3 residues: CASSMGDSWETQYF. The CDR3 nucleotides are TGCGCCAGCAGCATGGGGGACTCGTGGGAGACCCAGTACTTC.

The J gene is TRBJ2-5, the V gene TRBV6-2 or TRBV6-3; TRBD2 matches at 11 bases. This CDR3 comprises 15 residues. CDR1 is MNHEY and CDR2 is SVGEGT in the germline V gene. Trimming cost V 5 bases and J 4 bases; bases outside gene matches: 6. In DNA form, the CDR3 reads TGTGCCAGCAGTAAACGGACTAGCGGGCGAGAGACCCAGTACTTC. The encoded protein is CASSKRTSGRETQYF.

Only a few counts were recorded for this clonotype. This chain links TRBV12-3 or TRBV12-4 with TRBJ1-4; weak D call: TRBD1 (5 bases). The CDR3 extends over 14 amino acids. V was pared by 6 bases and J by 7 bases, with 15 bases between. The DNA of the CDR3 is TGTGCCAGCAGGGCCAGTGGGGGAGGTGAAAAACTGTTTTTT. Translated, it gives CASRASGGGEKLFF.

The chain combines TRBV7-6 with TRBJ1-1; D gene ambiguous. The CDR3 consists of 12 residues. V lost 4 bases, J lost 6 bases, and 9 bases lay in between. Germline V gene lookup returns CDR1 SGHVS and CDR2 FNYEAQ. The CDR3, as DNA: TGTGCCAGCAGCTCCACGGCCGCTGAAGCTTTCTTT. This codes for CASSSTAAEAFF.

The chain joins TRBV4-3 to TRBJ1-5; tentatively, D is TRBD1 (5 bases). The V gene lost 0 bases and the J gene lost 3 bases, with 18 bases spanning the gap. CDR1 and CDR2 (germline): LGHNA, YSLEER. This CDR3 has 18 amino acids. CDR3 region: CASSQDWAGRDNNQPQHF. CDR3 coding DNA: TGCGCCAGCAGCCAAGATTGGGCAGGGCGTGACAACAATCAGCCCCAGCATTTT.

J is TRBJ2-1 and V is TRBV5-6, with 9 bases fitting TRBD2. From germline, CDR1 is SGHDT and CDR2 YYEEEE. The length of the CDR3 is 15 residues. J gave up 5 bases and V 4 bases, and 7 bases lay outside the gene matches. CDR3: CASSHLSSGDNEQFF. The CDR3 DNA reads TGTGCCAGCAGCCATCTCTCTAGCGGGGACAATGAGCAGTTCTTC.

The chain recombines TRBV25-1 with TRBJ2-1; the match to TRBD1 covers 10 bases. The germline CDR1 and CDR2 sequences are MGHDK and SYGVNS. Trimming removed 2 bases from V and 3 bases from J; junction bases left unmatched: 4. This CDR3 has 16 residues. CDR3: CASSETGTGVYNEQFF. CDR3 coding DNA: TGTGCCAGCAGTGAAACCGGGACAGGGGTCTACAATGAGCAGTTCTTC.

The J gene is TRBJ2-1, the V gene TRBV3-1, with D possibly matching TRBD2 (5 bases). With 4 bases removed from V and 9 bases from J, the gap between germline ends came to 19 bases. Germline CDR1 reads LGHDT; CDR2 reads YNNKEL (reference sequence). The CDR3 is 15 residues long. The CDR3 sequence is CASSLAGPGRGEQFF. CDR3 coding DNA: TGTGCCAGCAGCCTCGCGGGTCCTGGCCGGGGTGAGCAGTTCTTC.

This clonotype occurred a few times. The chain links TRBV20-1 to TRBJ1-1; tentative D call: TRBD1 (6 bases). Germline CDR1 DFQATT, CDR2 SNEGSKA (reference sequence). The CDR3 length is 14 residues. The germline V and J ends were trimmed by 6 bases and 1 base, with 15 bases remaining between them. CDR3 loop: CSATQGNGNTEAFF. Written as DNA, the CDR3 is TGCAGTGCGACACAGGGTAATGGGAACACTGAAGCTTTCTTT.